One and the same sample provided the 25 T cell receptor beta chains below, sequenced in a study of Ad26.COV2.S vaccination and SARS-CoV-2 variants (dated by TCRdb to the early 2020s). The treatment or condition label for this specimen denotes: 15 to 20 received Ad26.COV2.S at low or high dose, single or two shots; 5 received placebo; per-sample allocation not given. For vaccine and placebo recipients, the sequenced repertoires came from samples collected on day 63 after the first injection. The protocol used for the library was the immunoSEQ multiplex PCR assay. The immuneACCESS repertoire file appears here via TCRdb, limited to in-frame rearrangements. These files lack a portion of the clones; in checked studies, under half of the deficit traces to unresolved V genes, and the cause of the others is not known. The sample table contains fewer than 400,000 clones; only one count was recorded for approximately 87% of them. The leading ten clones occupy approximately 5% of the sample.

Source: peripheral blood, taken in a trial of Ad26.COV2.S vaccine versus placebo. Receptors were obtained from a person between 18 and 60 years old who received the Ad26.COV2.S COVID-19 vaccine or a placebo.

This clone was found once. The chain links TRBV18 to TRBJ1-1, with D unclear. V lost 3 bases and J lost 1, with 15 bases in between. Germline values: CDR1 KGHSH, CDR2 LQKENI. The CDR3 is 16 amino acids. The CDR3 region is CASSPGMGHGNTEAFF. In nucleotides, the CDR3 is TGTGCCAGCTCACCGGGTATGGGTCACGGGAACACTGAAGCTTTCTTT.

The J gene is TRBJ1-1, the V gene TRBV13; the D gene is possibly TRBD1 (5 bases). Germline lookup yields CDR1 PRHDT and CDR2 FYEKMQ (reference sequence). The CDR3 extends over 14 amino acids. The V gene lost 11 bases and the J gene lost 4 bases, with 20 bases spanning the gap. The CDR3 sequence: CALSGARTRTEAFF. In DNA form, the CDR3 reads TGTGCCTTAAGCGGGGCCCGGACGCGCACTGAAGCTTTCTTT.

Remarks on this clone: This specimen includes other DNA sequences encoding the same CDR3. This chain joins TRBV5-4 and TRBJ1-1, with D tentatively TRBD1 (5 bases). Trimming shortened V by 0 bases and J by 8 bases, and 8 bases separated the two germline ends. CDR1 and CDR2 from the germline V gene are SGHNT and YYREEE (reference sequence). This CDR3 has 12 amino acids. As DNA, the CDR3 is TGTGCCAGCAGCTTGGTTGGGACGGAAGCTTTCTTT. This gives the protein CASSLVGTEAFF.

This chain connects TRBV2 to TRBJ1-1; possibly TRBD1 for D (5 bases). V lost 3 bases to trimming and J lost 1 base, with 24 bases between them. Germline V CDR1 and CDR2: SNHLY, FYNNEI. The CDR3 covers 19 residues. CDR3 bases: TGTGCCAGCAGTGACCCCGGTGGGGCGGGTTTGAGGGGGAACACTGAAGCTTTCTTT. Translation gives CASSDPGGAGLRGNTEAFF.

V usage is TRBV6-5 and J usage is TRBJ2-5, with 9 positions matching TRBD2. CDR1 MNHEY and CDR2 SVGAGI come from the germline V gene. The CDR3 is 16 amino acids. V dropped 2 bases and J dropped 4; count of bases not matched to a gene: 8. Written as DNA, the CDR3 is TGTGCCAGCAGTTACGGGGTAGCGGGGGTAGGAGAGACCCAGTACTTC. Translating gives CASSYGVAGVGETQYF.

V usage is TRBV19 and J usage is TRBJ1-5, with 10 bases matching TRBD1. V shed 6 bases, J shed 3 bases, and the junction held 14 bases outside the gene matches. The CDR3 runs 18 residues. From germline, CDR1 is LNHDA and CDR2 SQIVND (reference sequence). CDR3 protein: CASSMGQGRLGDNQPQHF. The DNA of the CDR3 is TGTGCCAGTAGCATGGGACAGGGGCGTTTGGGAGACAATCAGCCCCAGCATTTT. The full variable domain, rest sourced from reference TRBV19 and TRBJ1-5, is DGGITQSPKYLFRKEGQNVTLSCEQNLNHDAMYWYRQDPGQGLRLIYYSQIVNDFQKGDIAEGYSVSREKKESFPLTVTSAQKNPTAFYLCASSMGQGRLGDNQPQHFGDGTRLSIL.

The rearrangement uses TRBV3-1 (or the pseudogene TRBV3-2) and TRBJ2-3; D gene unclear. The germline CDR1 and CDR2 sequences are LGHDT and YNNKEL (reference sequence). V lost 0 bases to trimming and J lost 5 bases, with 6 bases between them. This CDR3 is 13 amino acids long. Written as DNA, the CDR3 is TGTGCCAGCAGCCAAGATCTGAGAGATACGCAGTATTTT. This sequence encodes CASSQDLRDTQYF.

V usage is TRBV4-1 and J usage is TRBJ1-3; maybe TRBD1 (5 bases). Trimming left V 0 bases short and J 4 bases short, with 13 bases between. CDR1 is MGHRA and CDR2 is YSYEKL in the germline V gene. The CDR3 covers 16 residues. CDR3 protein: CASSQDPSWGGNTIYF. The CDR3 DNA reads TGCGCCAGCAGCCAAGATCCATCGTGGGGGGGAAACACCATATATTTT.

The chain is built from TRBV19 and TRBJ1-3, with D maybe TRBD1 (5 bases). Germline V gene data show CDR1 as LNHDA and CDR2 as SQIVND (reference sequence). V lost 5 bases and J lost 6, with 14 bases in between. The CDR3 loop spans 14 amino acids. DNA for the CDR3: TGTGCCAGTAGTCCTCAGGGAACTGCAAACACCATATATTTT. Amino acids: CASSPQGTANTIYF.

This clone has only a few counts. The CDR3 sequence: CASSLGVPAGQKELTLYEQYF. CDR3 DNA sequence: TGCGCCAGCAGCCTGGGAGTTCCGGCAGGGCAAAAGGAGCTTACACTCTACGAGCAGTACTTC. The rearrangement joins TRBV23-1 to TRBJ2-7; the D call may be TRBD1 or TRBD2 (5 bases each). TRBV23-1 is an open reading frame, and its role is uncertain. V was pared by 6 bases and J by 3 bases, with 36 bases between. This CDR3 is built from 21 residues.

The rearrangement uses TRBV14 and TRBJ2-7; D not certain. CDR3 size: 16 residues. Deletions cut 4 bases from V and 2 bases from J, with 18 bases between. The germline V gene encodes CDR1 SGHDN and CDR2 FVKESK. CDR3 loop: CASSPLATPFTYEQYF. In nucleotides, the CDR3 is TGTGCCAGCAGCCCCCTGGCGACACCATTTACCTACGAGCAGTACTTC.

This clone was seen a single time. The CDR3 nucleotides are TGTGCCAGTAGTATGCTTGGGGGCGAGGGCACTGAAGCTTTCTTT. This gives the protein CASSMLGGEGTEAFF. The chain recombines TRBV19 with TRBJ1-1, with TRBD1 as a possible D gene (6 bases). CDR1 is LNHDA and CDR2 is SQIVND in the germline V gene (reference sequence). V lost 3 bases, J lost 4 bases, and 15 bases lay in between. The CDR3 length is 15 residues.

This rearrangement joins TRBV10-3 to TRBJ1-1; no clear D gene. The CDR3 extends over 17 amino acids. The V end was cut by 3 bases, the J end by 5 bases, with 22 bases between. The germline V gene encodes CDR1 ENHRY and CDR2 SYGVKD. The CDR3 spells CAISDPQSTTLGTEAFF. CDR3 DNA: TGTGCCATCAGTGACCCTCAGAGTACGACCTTAGGGACTGAAGCTTTCTTT.

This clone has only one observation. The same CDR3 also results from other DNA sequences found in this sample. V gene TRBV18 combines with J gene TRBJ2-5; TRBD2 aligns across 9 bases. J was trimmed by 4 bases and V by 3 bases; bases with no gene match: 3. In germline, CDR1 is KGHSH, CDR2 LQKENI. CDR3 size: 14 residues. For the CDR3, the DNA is TGTGCCAGCTCACCCTTAGCGGGAGTAGAGACCCAGTACTTC. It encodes CASSPLAGVETQYF.

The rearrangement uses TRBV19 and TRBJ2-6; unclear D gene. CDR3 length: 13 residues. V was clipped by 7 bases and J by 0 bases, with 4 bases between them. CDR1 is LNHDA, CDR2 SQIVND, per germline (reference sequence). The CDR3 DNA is TGTGCCAGTACCATCTCTGGGGCCAACGTCCTGACTTTC. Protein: CASTISGANVLTF.

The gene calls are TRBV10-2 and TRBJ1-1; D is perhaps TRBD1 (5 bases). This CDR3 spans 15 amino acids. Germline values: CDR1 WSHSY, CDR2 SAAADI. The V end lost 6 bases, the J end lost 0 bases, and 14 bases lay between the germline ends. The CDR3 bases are TGCGCCAGCAGCGGGACCCATATCATGAACACTGAAGCTTTCTTT. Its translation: CASSGTHIMNTEAFF.

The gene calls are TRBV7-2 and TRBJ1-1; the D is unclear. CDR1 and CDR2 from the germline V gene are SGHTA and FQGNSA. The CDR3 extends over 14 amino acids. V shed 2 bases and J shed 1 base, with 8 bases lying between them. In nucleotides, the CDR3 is TGTGCCAGCAGCTTACCCCCAGAGAACACTGAAGCTTTCTTT. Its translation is CASSLPPENTEAFF. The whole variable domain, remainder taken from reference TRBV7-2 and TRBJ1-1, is GAGVSQSPSNKVTEKGKDVELRCDPISGHTALYWYRQSLGQGLEFLIYFQGNSAPDKSGLPSDRFSAERTGGSVSTLTIQRTQQEDSAVYLCASSLPPENTEAFFGQGTRLTVV.

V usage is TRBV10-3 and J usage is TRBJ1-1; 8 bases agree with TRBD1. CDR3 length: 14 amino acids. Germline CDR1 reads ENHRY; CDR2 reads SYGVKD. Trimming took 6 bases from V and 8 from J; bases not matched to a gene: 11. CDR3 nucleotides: TGTGCCATCAGCCCGGGACAGGTTCCTCAGGAAGCTTTCTTT. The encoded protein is CAISPGQVPQEAFF.

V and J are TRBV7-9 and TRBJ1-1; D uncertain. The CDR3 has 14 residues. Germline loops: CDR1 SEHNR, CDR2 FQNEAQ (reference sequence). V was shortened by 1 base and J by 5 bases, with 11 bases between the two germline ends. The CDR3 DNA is TGTGCCAGCAGCTTAGGGCATTTAAGGACTGAAGCTTTCTTT. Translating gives CASSLGHLRTEAFF.

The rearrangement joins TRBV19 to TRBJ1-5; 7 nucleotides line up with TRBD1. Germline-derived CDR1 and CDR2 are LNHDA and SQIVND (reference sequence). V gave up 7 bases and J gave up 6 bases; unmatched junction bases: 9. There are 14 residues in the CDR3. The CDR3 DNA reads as TGTGCCAGTAATATCCGGGACAGTCGTCAGCCCCAGCATTTT. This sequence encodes CASNIRDSRQPQHF.

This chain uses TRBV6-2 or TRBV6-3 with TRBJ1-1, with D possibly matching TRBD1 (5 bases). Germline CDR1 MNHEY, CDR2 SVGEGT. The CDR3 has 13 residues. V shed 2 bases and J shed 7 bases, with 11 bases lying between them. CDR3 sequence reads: CASSYGGMNEAFF. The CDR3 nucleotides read TGTGCCAGCAGTTACGGGGGGATGAATGAAGCTTTCTTT.

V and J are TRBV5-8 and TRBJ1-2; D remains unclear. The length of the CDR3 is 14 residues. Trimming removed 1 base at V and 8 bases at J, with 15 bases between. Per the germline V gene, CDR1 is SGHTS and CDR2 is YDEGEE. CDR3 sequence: CASSLSQRSGGYTF. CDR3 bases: TGTGCCAGCAGCTTGTCCCAGCGAAGCGGAGGCTACACCTTC. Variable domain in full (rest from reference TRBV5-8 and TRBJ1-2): EAGVTQSPTHLIKTRGQQATLRCSPISGHTSVYWYQQALGLGLQFLLWYDEGEERNRGNFPPRFSGRQFPNYSSELNVNALELEDSALYLCASSLSQRSGGYTFGSGTRLTVV.

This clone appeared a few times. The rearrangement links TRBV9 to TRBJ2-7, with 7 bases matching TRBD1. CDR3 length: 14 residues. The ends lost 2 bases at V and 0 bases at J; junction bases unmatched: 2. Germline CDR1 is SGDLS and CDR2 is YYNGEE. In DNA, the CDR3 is TGTGCCAGCAGCGTTGGGACAGTCTCCTACGAGCAGTACTTC. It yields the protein CASSVGTVSYEQYF.

This chain's CDR3 is CASSLSRLTAYEQYF. CDR3 bases: TGCGCCAGCAGCTTGTCCCGGCTAACGGCCTACGAGCAGTACTTC. The rearrangement links TRBV5-1 to TRBJ2-7; D is unclear. Germline V gene lookup returns CDR1 SGHRS and CDR2 YFSETQ. V gave up 1 base and J gave up 2 bases, with 13 bases separating them. There are 15 residues in the CDR3.

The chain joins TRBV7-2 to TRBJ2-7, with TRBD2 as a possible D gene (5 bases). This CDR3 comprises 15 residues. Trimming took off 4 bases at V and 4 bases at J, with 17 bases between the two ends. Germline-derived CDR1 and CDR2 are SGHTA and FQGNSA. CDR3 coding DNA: TGTGCCAGCAGCTCCGAGTCTTGGTGGAGGTACGAGCAGTACTTC. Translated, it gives CASSSESWWRYEQYF.